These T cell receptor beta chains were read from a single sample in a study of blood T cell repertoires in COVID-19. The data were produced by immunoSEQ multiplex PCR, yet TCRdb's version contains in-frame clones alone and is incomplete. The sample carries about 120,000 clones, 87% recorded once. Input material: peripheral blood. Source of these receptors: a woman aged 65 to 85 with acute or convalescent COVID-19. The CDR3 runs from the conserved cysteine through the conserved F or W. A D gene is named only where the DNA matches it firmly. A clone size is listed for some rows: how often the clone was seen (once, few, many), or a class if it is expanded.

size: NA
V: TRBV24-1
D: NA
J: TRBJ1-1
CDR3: CATRDTVNTEAFF
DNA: TGTGCCACCAGGGACACCGTGAACACTGAAGCTTTCTTT

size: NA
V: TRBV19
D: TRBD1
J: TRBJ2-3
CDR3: CASSRTGFADTQYF
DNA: TGTGCCAGTAGTAGGACAGGGTTCGCAGATACGCAGTATTTT

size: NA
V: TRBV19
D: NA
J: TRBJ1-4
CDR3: CASTPTWRNEKLFF
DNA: TGTGCCAGCACCCCAACATGGAGGAATGAAAAACTGTTTTTT

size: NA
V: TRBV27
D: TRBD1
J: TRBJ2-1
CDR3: CASSRPGQGLNEQFF
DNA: TGTGCCAGCAGTCGTCCGGGACAGGGACTTAATGAGCAGTTCTTC

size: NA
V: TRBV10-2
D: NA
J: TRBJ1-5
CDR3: CATGTSNQPQHF
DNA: TGCGCCACGGGGACTTCCAATCAGCCCCAGCATTTT

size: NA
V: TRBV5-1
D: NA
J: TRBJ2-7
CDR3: CASSRERLGAYEQYF
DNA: TGCGCCAGCAGCCGGGAGAGGTTGGGGGCCTACGAGCAGTACTTC

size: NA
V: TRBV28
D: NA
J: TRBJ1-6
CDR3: CASSPVTGYSPLHF
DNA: TGTGCCAGCAGTCCGGTAACAGGTTATTCACCCCTCCACTTT

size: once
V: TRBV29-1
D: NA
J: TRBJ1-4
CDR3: CSTRSGNEKLFF
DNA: TGCAGCACGCGGTCCGGAAATGAAAAACTGTTTTTT

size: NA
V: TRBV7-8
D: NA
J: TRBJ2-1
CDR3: CASSLEEIAGNEQFF
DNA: TGTGCCAGCAGCTTAGAAGAGATCGCAGGGAATGAGCAGTTCTTC

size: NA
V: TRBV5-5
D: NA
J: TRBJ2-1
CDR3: CASSLERAGTEQFF
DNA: TGTGCCAGCAGCTTGGAACGGGCCGGGACAGAGCAGTTCTTC

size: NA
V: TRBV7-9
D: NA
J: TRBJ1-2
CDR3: CASSPALNYGYTF
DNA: TGTGCCAGCAGCCCAGCACTAAACTATGGCTACACCTTC

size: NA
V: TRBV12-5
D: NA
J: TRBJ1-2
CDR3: CASGLEQGGYTF
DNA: TGTGCTAGTGGTTTGGAGCAGGGTGGCTACACCTTC

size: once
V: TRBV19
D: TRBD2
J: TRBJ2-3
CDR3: CASRPGGLLGTDTQYF
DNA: TGTGCCAGTAGGCCGGGAGGGCTTCTCGGCACAGATACGCAGTATTTT

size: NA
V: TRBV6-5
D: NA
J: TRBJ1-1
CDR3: CASRRTEAFF
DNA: TGTGCCAGCAGGAGGACAGAAGCTTTCTTT

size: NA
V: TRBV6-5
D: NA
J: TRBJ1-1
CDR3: CASSTQGYTEAFF
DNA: TGTGCCAGCAGCACCCAGGGGTACACTGAAGCTTTCTTT

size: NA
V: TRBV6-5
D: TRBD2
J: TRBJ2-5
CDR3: CASSPGLQETQYF
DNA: TGTGCCAGCAGCCCGGGACTACAAGAGACCCAGTACTTC

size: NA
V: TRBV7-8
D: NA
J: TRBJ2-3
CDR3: CASSLVSITSTDTQYF
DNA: TGTGCCAGCAGCTTAGTGAGCATTACTAGCACAGATACGCAGTATTTT

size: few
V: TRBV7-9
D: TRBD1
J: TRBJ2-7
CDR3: CASSLAQGAQLDEQYF
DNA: TGTGCCAGCAGCTTAGCACAGGGGGCTCAGTTGGACGAGCAGTACTTC

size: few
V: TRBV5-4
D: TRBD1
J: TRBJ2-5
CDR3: CASRPGQGGQETQYF
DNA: TGTGCCAGCAGACCGGGACAGGGGGGCCAAGAGACCCAGTACTTC

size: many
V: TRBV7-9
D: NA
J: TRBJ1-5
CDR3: CASSLVGGVEQPQHF
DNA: TGTGCCAGCAGCTTAGTTGGCGGGGTGGAGCAGCCCCAGCATTTT

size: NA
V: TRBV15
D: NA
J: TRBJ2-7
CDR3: CATGLSLSYEQYF
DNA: TGTGCCACCGGACTATCTCTGAGCTACGAGCAGTACTTC

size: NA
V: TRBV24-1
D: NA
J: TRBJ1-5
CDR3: CATSDRVFQPQHF
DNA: TGTGCCACCAGTGATCGGGTGTTTCAGCCCCAGCATTTT

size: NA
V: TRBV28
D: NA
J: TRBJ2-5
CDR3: CASSGQPRETQYF
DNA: TGTGCCAGCAGCGGACAGCCTCGAGAGACCCAGTACTTC